One and the same sample provided the 3 T cell receptor beta chains below, sequenced in a study of CD8+CD57+ T cells in acquired aplastic anemia. Genomic DNA templated the TCR beta VDJ and CDR3 profiling. Using its own MiXCR run on the reads, TCRdb lists one record per CDR3 protein. The repertoire holds about 180,000 distinct CDR3 sequences, with about half as singletons. Material for sequencing was sorted CD4+, CD8+, or CD8+CD57+ T cells (not recorded which) from PBMCs. Receptors were obtained from a human donor in good health.

The CDR3 sequence: CASRGGANYGYTF. In DNA form, the CDR3 reads TGTGCCAGCAGGGGGGGGGCTAACTATGGCTACACCTTC. V gene TRBV7-2 combines with J gene TRBJ1-2; TRBD1 is a possible D gene (5 bases). V lost 6 bases to trimming and J lost 0 bases, with 8 bases between them. The length of the CDR3 is 13 residues. Germline loops: CDR1 SGHTA, CDR2 FQGNSA.

The V call is TRBV25-1, the J call TRBJ2-1; the match to TRBD2 covers 8 bases. Trimming at V came to 4 bases and at J to 6 bases, leaving 11 bases not matched to a gene. Germline V gives CDR1 MGHDK, CDR2 SYGVNS. This CDR3 comprises 16 residues. The CDR3 region has the DNA TGTGCCAGCAGTGCCTTGGCGCGGGAGGCCTCCAATGAGCAGTTCTTC. Translated, it gives CASSALAREASNEQFF.

With regard to this clonotype: This may be a read error, as it is one base from a much larger clone. V gene TRBV7-3 combines with J gene TRBJ2-5; 11 bases are shared with TRBD1. CDR1 and CDR2 from the germline V gene are SGHTA and FQGTGA. The CDR3 has 15 residues. DNA for the CDR3: TGTGTCAGCAGCTCCGGGACAGGGGGGGTGGAGACCCAGTACTTC. Amino acid sequence: CVSSSGTGGVETQYF.